Listed below are T cell receptor beta chains from one sample, sequenced in a study of T cell responses to AZD1222 COVID-19 vaccine. Only in-frame clones appear in the TCRdb table, and some are missing; sequencing was by immunoSEQ multiplex PCR. The profile shows tens of thousands of clones, roughly 91% of them singletons. The sample here was peripheral blood, taken on day 0 of MenACWY control vaccination. These receptors were obtained from an adult in good health. Each CDR3 is given with its conserved first and last residue. D genes are given only for firm matches. Clone size is stated in some rows and not others, as once, few, many or a class when expanded.

V	D	size	length	J	CDR3	DNA
TRBV10-3	NA	NA	13	TRBJ1-6	CATRAGFDSPLHF	TGTGCCACACGAGCAGGGTTCGATTCACCCCTCCACTTT
TRBV5-1	NA	NA	17	TRBJ1-2	CASSLEPLSRQVYGYTF	TGCGCCAGCAGCTTGGAACCCCTTAGTAGGCAGGTTTATGGCTACACCTTC
TRBV7-8	TRBD1	NA	20	TRBJ1-6	CASSPIERDRGLRSNSPLHF	TGTGCCAGCAGCCCAATAGAGCGGGACAGGGGGCTTCGATCCAATTCACCCCTCCACTTT
TRBV19	NA	few	14	TRBJ1-6	CASSVQGDRSPLHF	TGTGCCAGTAGCGTACAGGGTGACCGTTCACCCCTCCACTTT
TRBV3-1/TRBV3-2	TRBD1	NA	15	TRBJ1-4	CASSIRTGNNEKLFF	TGTGCCAGCAGCATAAGGACAGGGAATAATGAAAAACTGTTTTTT
TRBV5-4	NA	once	16	TRBJ1-1	CASSLTFTSGNTEAFF	TGTGCCAGCAGCTTGACATTTACGTCGGGGAACACTGAAGCTTTCTTT
TRBV15	NA	NA	14	TRBJ2-5	CATSRDPREETQYF	TGTGCCACCAGCAGAGATCCCAGAGAGGAGACCCAGTACTTC
TRBV19	TRBD1	NA	18	TRBJ1-6	CASSITGPRGQFTSPLHF	TGTGCCAGTAGTATTACCGGCCCGAGGGGGCAATTCACTTCACCCCTCCACTTT
TRBV27	TRBD1	NA	15	TRBJ2-7	CASSLYRDSYYEQYF	TGTGCCAGCAGTTTATACCGGGACAGTTACTACGAGCAGTACTTC
TRBV9	NA	NA	15	TRBJ1-6	CASSGKQGGNSPLHF	TGTGCCAGCAGCGGTAAACAGGGAGGGAATTCACCCCTCCACTTT
TRBV7-2	NA	NA	14	TRBJ2-7	CASSFTLSSYEQYF	TGTGCCAGCAGCTTCACGTTGAGCTCCTACGAGCAGTACTTC
TRBV30	NA	NA	14	TRBJ1-4	CAWSRGTLGEKLFF	TGTGCCTGGAGTAGGGGGACTTTGGGGGAAAAACTGTTTTTT
TRBV4-3	TRBD1	NA	17	TRBJ2-3	CASSEFRTGGGTDTQYF	TGCGCCAGCAGCGAATTCCGTACAGGGGGCGGCACAGATACGCAGTATTTT